The T cell receptor beta chain under discussion was sequenced for a study of T cells in Graves' hyperthyroidism and ophthalmopathy. Amplified TCR beta CDR3 regions came from RNA transcripts. Researchers ran a first-round RT-PCR on the TCR CDR3 using the HTBI primer set. A single record per CDR3 protein comes from TCRdb applying MiXCR to the multiplex PCR reads. The sample lists 700,000 to 950,000 distinct CDR3 sequences, under 45% occurring once. V dropped 0 bases and J dropped 5; count of bases not matched to a gene: 3. CDR3 length equals 14 residues. The sample holds a few counts of this clonotype. The sequencing input was blood. The sequence came from a woman between 40 and 55 years old with Graves' hyperthyroidism. The chain has TRBV12-3 or TRBV12-4 and TRBJ2-5, with 7 bases identical to TRBD2. CDR3 coding DNA: TGTGCCAGCAGTTTAGCGGGAGGGATGGAGACCCAGTACTTC. This gives the protein CASSLAGGMETQYF.